These T cell receptor beta chains were read from a single sample in a study of neurological immune-mediated disorders. MiXCR was run by TCRdb on the 5' RACE reads, yielding one entry per CDR3 protein. There are roughly 100,000 distinct CDR3 sequences in the sample; under 4.5% occur only once, and approximately 2.9% lies in the top ten. The specimen was PBMCs. Receptors originate from a woman aged 50 to 60 with multiple sclerosis. Each CDR3 is given with its conserved first and last residue. Each record gives: V gene, D gene, J gene, clone size, CDR3 DNA, CDR3 protein. D genes are given only for firm matches. Clone sizes are given selectively: once, few, many, or a class where the clone is expanded.

v_gene: TRBV2
d_gene: NA
j_gene: TRBJ2-7
abundance: many
CDR3nt: TGTGCCAGCAAACAAAGCTACGAGCAGTACTTC
CDR3aa: CASKQSYEQYF

v_gene: TRBV5-1
d_gene: TRBD1
j_gene: TRBJ1-2
abundance: many
CDR3nt: TGCGCCAGCAGCGACGGGGCCGGGACAGGGGGCCGGGGCTACACCTTC
CDR3aa: CASSDGAGTGGRGYTF

v_gene: TRBV20-1
d_gene: NA
j_gene: TRBJ1-6
abundance: many
CDR3nt: TGCAGTGCTCCAAAGCGCGATGGGAGCTCCTATAATTCACCCCTCCACTTT
CDR3aa: CSAPKRDGSSYNSPLHF

v_gene: TRBV20-1
d_gene: TRBD2
j_gene: TRBJ2-3
abundance: many
CDR3nt: TGCAGTGCCACGGGGGGTAGCACAGATACGCAGTATTTT
CDR3aa: CSATGGSTDTQYF

v_gene: TRBV5-1
d_gene: NA
j_gene: TRBJ2-5
abundance: many
CDR3nt: TGCGCCAGCAGCTTGGCCGGAGGGAGGGAGACCCAGTACTTC
CDR3aa: CASSLAGGRETQYF

v_gene: TRBV10-3
d_gene: TRBD1
j_gene: TRBJ1-1
abundance: few
CDR3nt: TGTGCCATCAGGAAGGACAGGGGGTTCCCTGATGAAGCTTTCTTT
CDR3aa: CAIRKDRGFPDEAFF

v_gene: TRBV6-1
d_gene: TRBD1
j_gene: TRBJ2-5
abundance: many
CDR3nt: TGTGCCAGCTCCCTCCCGGGACAGGGGGTAGGAGAGACCCAGTACTTC
CDR3aa: CASSLPGQGVGETQYF

v_gene: TRBV18
d_gene: TRBD1
j_gene: TRBJ1-6
abundance: few
CDR3nt: TGTGCCAGCTCACCGTCGGGACAGCATAATTCACCCCTCCACTTT
CDR3aa: CASSPSGQHNSPLHF

v_gene: TRBV12-3/TRBV12-4
d_gene: NA
j_gene: TRBJ1-5
abundance: many
CDR3nt: TGTGCCAGCAGTTTAGGGCACAGGGAGCCCCAGCATTTT
CDR3aa: CASSLGHREPQHF

v_gene: TRBV7-9
d_gene: NA
j_gene: TRBJ1-1
abundance: many
CDR3nt: TGTGCCAGCAGCTTCGGGCAGGGAAGGCTGAACACTGAAGCTTTCTTT
CDR3aa: CASSFGQGRLNTEAFF

v_gene: TRBV5-1
d_gene: TRBD1
j_gene: TRBJ2-2
abundance: many
CDR3nt: TGCGCCAGCAGCTCGGACAGGCCTCACCGGACCACCGGGGAGCTGTTTTTT
CDR3aa: CASSSDRPHRTTGELFF

v_gene: TRBV15
d_gene: NA
j_gene: TRBJ2-2
abundance: many
CDR3nt: TGTGCCACCAGCAGACACCTCGGAGACGCTTCTTCCGGGGAGCTGTTTTTT
CDR3aa: CATSRHLGDASSGELFF

v_gene: TRBV18
d_gene: NA
j_gene: TRBJ2-5
abundance: many
CDR3nt: TGTGCCAGCTCAAAGACACAGCAAGAGACCCAGTACTTC
CDR3aa: CASSKTQQETQYF

v_gene: TRBV15
d_gene: NA
j_gene: TRBJ2-3
abundance: many
CDR3nt: TGTGCCACCCGGGGAGGTCCCGCAGATACGCAGTATTTT
CDR3aa: CATRGGPADTQYF

v_gene: TRBV12-3/TRBV12-4
d_gene: TRBD1
j_gene: TRBJ2-7
abundance: many
CDR3nt: TGTGCCAGCAGTTTACGGACAGGAGTTTCCTACGAGCAGTACTTC
CDR3aa: CASSLRTGVSYEQYF

v_gene: TRBV4-3
d_gene: NA
j_gene: TRBJ1-2
abundance: many
CDR3nt: TGCGCCAGCAGCCCGGGGGGGCGAGGCTACACCTTC
CDR3aa: CASSPGGRGYTF

v_gene: TRBV12-3/TRBV12-4
d_gene: NA
j_gene: TRBJ1-6
abundance: many
CDR3nt: TGTGCCAGCAGTTTACAGGGGAATAATTCACCCCTCCACTTT
CDR3aa: CASSLQGNNSPLHF

v_gene: TRBV3-1
d_gene: NA
j_gene: TRBJ2-5
abundance: many
CDR3nt: TGTGCCAGCAGCCAAGACGGCCCCTTGGAGACCCAGTACTTC
CDR3aa: CASSQDGPLETQYF

v_gene: TRBV6-2/TRBV6-3
d_gene: TRBD2
j_gene: TRBJ2-7
abundance: NA
CDR3nt: TGTGCCAGCAGCCTAACTAGCGGGGGGATGTACGAGCAGTACTTC
CDR3aa: CASSLTSGGMYEQYF

v_gene: TRBV20-1
d_gene: NA
j_gene: TRBJ2-7
abundance: many
CDR3nt: TGCAGTGCTACCACAGGGACGAAGCAGTACTTC
CDR3aa: CSATTGTKQYF

v_gene: TRBV6-2/TRBV6-3
d_gene: NA
j_gene: TRBJ2-5
abundance: many
CDR3nt: TGTGCCAGCAGTTACGGTAGGGTCCAAGAGACCCAGTACTTC
CDR3aa: CASSYGRVQETQYF

v_gene: TRBV20-1
d_gene: TRBD2
j_gene: TRBJ2-1
abundance: many
CDR3nt: TGCAGTGCGAATTCCGGGACTAGCGCCGACAATGAGCAGTTCTTC
CDR3aa: CSANSGTSADNEQFF